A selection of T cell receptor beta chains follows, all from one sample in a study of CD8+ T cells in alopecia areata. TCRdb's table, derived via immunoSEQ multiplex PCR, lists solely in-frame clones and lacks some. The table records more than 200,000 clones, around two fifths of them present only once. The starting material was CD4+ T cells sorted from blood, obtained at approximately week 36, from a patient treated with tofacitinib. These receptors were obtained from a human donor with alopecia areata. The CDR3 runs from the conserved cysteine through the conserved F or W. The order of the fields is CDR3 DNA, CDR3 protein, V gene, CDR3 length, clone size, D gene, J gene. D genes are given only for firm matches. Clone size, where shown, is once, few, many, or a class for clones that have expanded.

cdr3_nt: TGTGCAAGTCGCTCTCAGGGGCGGTCCACAGATACGCAGTATTTT
cdr3_aa: CASRSQGRSTDTQYF
v_call: TRBV12-2
cdr3_length: 15
clone_size: .
d_call: .
j_call: TRBJ2-3

cdr3_nt: TGTGCCTGGAGTTTCCAGCACACTGAAGCTTTCTTT
cdr3_aa: CAWSFQHTEAFF
v_call: TRBV30
cdr3_length: 12
clone_size: .
d_call: .
j_call: TRBJ1-1

cdr3_nt: TGTGCCTGTAACAGGGGAAACGAAAAACTGTTTTTT
cdr3_aa: CACNRGNEKLFF
v_call: TRBV30
cdr3_length: 12
clone_size: .
d_call: TRBD1
j_call: TRBJ1-4

cdr3_nt: TGTGCCTGGAGTGTACTGAGGGGGAGGAACACTGAAGCTTTCTTT
cdr3_aa: CAWSVLRGRNTEAFF
v_call: TRBV30
cdr3_length: 15
clone_size: .
d_call: .
j_call: TRBJ1-1

cdr3_nt: TGTGCCAGCAGCTTTCTAGGCGGGGACGGAAACACCATATATTTT
cdr3_aa: CASSFLGGDGNTIYF
v_call: TRBV7-2
cdr3_length: 15
clone_size: .
d_call: .
j_call: TRBJ1-3

cdr3_nt: TGTGCCTGGAGTGTAGGGGACTACCCCAACACAGATACGCAGTATTTT
cdr3_aa: CAWSVGDYPNTDTQYF
v_call: TRBV30
cdr3_length: 16
clone_size: .
d_call: TRBD2
j_call: TRBJ2-3

cdr3_nt: TGTGCCAGCAGTGGGACCTCTTACAATGAGCAGTTCTTC
cdr3_aa: CASSGTSYNEQFF
v_call: TRBV2
cdr3_length: 13
clone_size: .
d_call: .
j_call: TRBJ2-1

cdr3_nt: TGTGCCTGCCGAACAGGGGTAGAGGAAAAACTGTTTTTT
cdr3_aa: CACRTGVEEKLFF
v_call: TRBV30
cdr3_length: 13
clone_size: .
d_call: TRBD1
j_call: TRBJ1-4

cdr3_nt: TGTGCCACCAGCAGAGAGTACTACGAGCAGTACTTC
cdr3_aa: CATSREYYEQYF
v_call: TRBV15
cdr3_length: 12
clone_size: .
d_call: .
j_call: TRBJ2-7

cdr3_nt: TGCGCCACCGCCCCGAGTACCCAAGAGACCCAGTACTTC
cdr3_aa: CATAPSTQETQYF
v_call: TRBV4-1
cdr3_length: 13
clone_size: few
d_call: .
j_call: TRBJ2-5

cdr3_nt: TGTGCCATCAGCGTCGTCCGGGACATCCCCACTGAAGCTTTCTTT
cdr3_aa: CAISVVRDIPTEAFF
v_call: TRBV10-3
cdr3_length: 15
clone_size: .
d_call: .
j_call: TRBJ1-1

cdr3_nt: TGTGCCAGCTCCCCAACAGGGGGGAGGGCCTCCTACAATGAGCAGTTCTTC
cdr3_aa: CASSPTGGRASYNEQFF
v_call: TRBV2
cdr3_length: 17
clone_size: once
d_call: .
j_call: TRBJ2-1

cdr3_nt: TGTGCCAGCAGCGTAGTCTCCGAGCAGTACTTC
cdr3_aa: CASSVVSEQYF
v_call: TRBV9
cdr3_length: 11
clone_size: .
d_call: .
j_call: TRBJ2-7

cdr3_nt: TGTGCCAGCGGGACAGGGGAGTATCTTGGCTACACCTTC
cdr3_aa: CASGTGEYLGYTF
v_call: TRBV18
cdr3_length: 13
clone_size: .
d_call: TRBD1
j_call: TRBJ1-2

cdr3_nt: TGTGCCAGCAGCCCATCACGAACTCCCTCCGGGACAGTGAAGGAAGAGACCCAGTACTTC
cdr3_aa: CASSPSRTPSGTVKEETQYF
v_call: TRBV14
cdr3_length: 20
clone_size: .
d_call: TRBD1
j_call: TRBJ2-5

cdr3_nt: TGTGCCAGCAGCACAGGGGGGGGAGTGGCCAAAAACATTCAGTACTTC
cdr3_aa: CASSTGGGVAKNIQYF
v_call: TRBV7-8
cdr3_length: 16
clone_size: .
d_call: .
j_call: TRBJ2-4

cdr3_nt: TGTGCCAGCACAAGGGGATCGCCCTACGAGCAGTACTTC
cdr3_aa: CASTRGSPYEQYF
v_call: TRBV25-1
cdr3_length: 13
clone_size: .
d_call: .
j_call: TRBJ2-7

cdr3_nt: TGTGCCTGGAGTGTACTCCCCGCTGGGGTCACAGATACGCAGTATTTT
cdr3_aa: CAWSVLPAGVTDTQYF
v_call: TRBV30
cdr3_length: 16
clone_size: .
d_call: .
j_call: TRBJ2-3

cdr3_nt: TGTGCCAGCAGCTCGGGGGGACTTAGGAGGGGTGAGCAGTACTTC
cdr3_aa: CASSSGGLRRGEQYF
v_call: TRBV11-2
cdr3_length: 15
clone_size: .
d_call: TRBD2
j_call: TRBJ2-7

cdr3_nt: TGCGCCAGCAGCCTTCAGGGGGGACACTACGAGCAGTACTTC
cdr3_aa: CASSLQGGHYEQYF
v_call: TRBV5-1
cdr3_length: 14
clone_size: .
d_call: .
j_call: TRBJ2-7

cdr3_nt: TGTGCCACCAGCAGAGTACATTCCGGGACAGGGTTCGAGCAGTACTTC
cdr3_aa: CATSRVHSGTGFEQYF
v_call: TRBV15
cdr3_length: 16
clone_size: .
d_call: TRBD1
j_call: TRBJ2-7

cdr3_nt: TGTGCCTGGAGTGTGATGACGGGTAATCAGCCCCAGCATTTT
cdr3_aa: CAWSVMTGNQPQHF
v_call: TRBV30
cdr3_length: 14
clone_size: few
d_call: .
j_call: TRBJ1-5

cdr3_nt: TGCGCCAGCAGCCGTAATCCGGGACAGACCTACAATGAGCAGTTCTTC
cdr3_aa: CASSRNPGQTYNEQFF
v_call: TRBV4-1
cdr3_length: 16
clone_size: .
d_call: TRBD1
j_call: TRBJ2-1

cdr3_nt: TGCGCCAGCAGCCAAGAACGGACTAGCGGAGTTTACAATGAGCAGTTCTTC
cdr3_aa: CASSQERTSGVYNEQFF
v_call: TRBV4-1
cdr3_length: 17
clone_size: .
d_call: TRBD2
j_call: TRBJ2-1

cdr3_nt: TGTGCCAGTAGTATTTTCCCCTTGACTGGGCAGCCCCAGCATTTT
cdr3_aa: CASSIFPLTGQPQHF
v_call: TRBV19
cdr3_length: 15
clone_size: few
d_call: .
j_call: TRBJ1-5

cdr3_nt: TGTGCCAGCAGCCAAGGGTTGTACAGTGCTAACTATGGCTACACCTTC
cdr3_aa: CASSQGLYSANYGYTF
v_call: TRBV4-2
cdr3_length: 16
clone_size: .
d_call: .
j_call: TRBJ1-2

cdr3_nt: TGTGCCAGCAGTTCCTGGGTGGGAAACTATGGCTACACCTTC
cdr3_aa: CASSSWVGNYGYTF
v_call: TRBV6-5
cdr3_length: 14
clone_size: .
d_call: .
j_call: TRBJ1-2

cdr3_nt: TGTGCCAGCAGCTTAGGGCTGAACTATGGCTACACCTTC
cdr3_aa: CASSLGLNYGYTF
v_call: TRBV11-2
cdr3_length: 13
clone_size: .
d_call: .
j_call: TRBJ1-2

cdr3_nt: TGTGCCACCAGCAGAGAGATTCACGGGGAGCTGTTTTTT
cdr3_aa: CATSREIHGELFF
v_call: TRBV15
cdr3_length: 13
clone_size: .
d_call: .
j_call: TRBJ2-2

cdr3_nt: TGTGCCAGCAGCTTCGGCGGGGGACGGTACAATGAGCAGTTCTTC
cdr3_aa: CASSFGGGRYNEQFF
v_call: TRBV11-2
cdr3_length: 15
clone_size: .
d_call: TRBD2
j_call: TRBJ2-1

cdr3_nt: TGCAGCGTGGGACTAGCGGGGGGGATCGATGAGCAGTTCTTC
cdr3_aa: CSVGLAGGIDEQFF
v_call: TRBV29-1
cdr3_length: 14
clone_size: once
d_call: TRBD2
j_call: TRBJ2-1

cdr3_nt: TGCGCCAGCAGCTCTACCGACGGACGCCACGGGGCTTTCTTT
cdr3_aa: CASSSTDGRHGAFF
v_call: TRBV5-1
cdr3_length: 14
clone_size: .
d_call: .
j_call: TRBJ1-1

cdr3_nt: TGTGCCTGGAGTGGGGACCGCACTGAAGCTTTCTTT
cdr3_aa: CAWSGDRTEAFF
v_call: TRBV30
cdr3_length: 12
clone_size: .
d_call: .
j_call: TRBJ1-1

cdr3_nt: TGCGCCAGCAGCTTGCTGGGTGCGGGTAACACAGATACGCAGTATTTT
cdr3_aa: CASSLLGAGNTDTQYF
v_call: TRBV5-1
cdr3_length: 16
clone_size: .
d_call: .
j_call: TRBJ2-3

cdr3_nt: TGCACCAGCAGCCGGTTTAGGGGGAGGGCCACAGATACGCAGTATTTT
cdr3_aa: CTSSRFRGRATDTQYF
v_call: TRBV1
cdr3_length: 16
clone_size: .
d_call: .
j_call: TRBJ2-3

cdr3_nt: TGTGCCAGCAGCTTAGAACGCGGGAGCCGGGAGACCCAGTACTTC
cdr3_aa: CASSLERGSRETQYF
v_call: TRBV7-7
cdr3_length: 15
clone_size: few
d_call: TRBD2
j_call: TRBJ2-5

cdr3_nt: TGTGCCAGCAGCCTTCGACTAGTGGGGAATACGCAGTATTTT
cdr3_aa: CASSLRLVGNTQYF
v_call: TRBV7-2
cdr3_length: 14
clone_size: .
d_call: .
j_call: TRBJ2-3

cdr3_nt: TGTGCCAGTAGTTTCCGGGACAGGCTCCACTATGGCTACACCTTC
cdr3_aa: CASSFRDRLHYGYTF
v_call: TRBV19
cdr3_length: 15
clone_size: .
d_call: TRBD1
j_call: TRBJ1-2

cdr3_nt: TGTGCCTGGAGTCGACAGAACTATGGCTACACCTTC
cdr3_aa: CAWSRQNYGYTF
v_call: TRBV30
cdr3_length: 12
clone_size: .
d_call: .
j_call: TRBJ1-2

cdr3_nt: TGCGCCAGCAGCCAAGAAGACCGTGGGGTAAACACTGAAGCTTTCTTT
cdr3_aa: CASSQEDRGVNTEAFF
v_call: TRBV4-1
cdr3_length: 16
clone_size: .
d_call: .
j_call: TRBJ1-1

cdr3_nt: TGTGCCAGCTGGACTCCCACAGATACGCAGTATTTT
cdr3_aa: CASWTPTDTQYF
v_call: TRBV4-2
cdr3_length: 12
clone_size: few
d_call: .
j_call: TRBJ2-3

cdr3_nt: TGCGCCAGCAGTCAACTAGGACTAGCGGGATACCCGCCCCCTGGGGCCAACGTCCTGACTTTC
cdr3_aa: CASSQLGLAGYPPPGANVLTF
v_call: TRBV23-1
cdr3_length: 21
clone_size: .
d_call: TRBD2
j_call: TRBJ2-6

cdr3_nt: TGTGCCAGCAGCTCGACCGGACAGGGGAACTATGGCTACACCTTC
cdr3_aa: CASSSTGQGNYGYTF
v_call: TRBV5-6
cdr3_length: 15
clone_size: .
d_call: TRBD1
j_call: TRBJ1-2

cdr3_nt: TGCAGTGTTCGGGGAAATCAGCCCCAGCATTTT
cdr3_aa: CSVRGNQPQHF
v_call: TRBV20-1
cdr3_length: 11
clone_size: .
d_call: .
j_call: TRBJ1-5

cdr3_nt: TGTGCCAGCAGTTCATCCGGGACGCCTGAGCAGTTCTTC
cdr3_aa: CASSSSGTPEQFF
v_call: TRBV28
cdr3_length: 13
clone_size: few
d_call: .
j_call: TRBJ2-1

cdr3_nt: TGCAGCGTTGGGACTAGCGGGACCCATGAGCAGTTCTTC
cdr3_aa: CSVGTSGTHEQFF
v_call: TRBV29-1
cdr3_length: 13
clone_size: .
d_call: TRBD2
j_call: TRBJ2-1

cdr3_nt: TGTGCCACCCAGGGGGGACGGGGAAACTCTGGGGCCAACGTCCTGACTTTC
cdr3_aa: CATQGGRGNSGANVLTF
v_call: TRBV15
cdr3_length: 17
clone_size: .
d_call: .
j_call: TRBJ2-6

cdr3_nt: TGTGCCAGCAGTTTATCGTCGGGGCAGGGAGGAGAGACCCAGTACTTC
cdr3_aa: CASSLSSGQGGETQYF
v_call: TRBV28
cdr3_length: 16
clone_size: .
d_call: .
j_call: TRBJ2-5

cdr3_nt: TGTGCCAGCAGCGTCTATTCCGATACCGGGACAGGGGGCGATGGCTACACCTTC
cdr3_aa: CASSVYSDTGTGGDGYTF
v_call: TRBV9
cdr3_length: 18
clone_size: once
d_call: TRBD1
j_call: TRBJ1-2

cdr3_nt: TGTGCCAGCAGCTTTCTCAACGGGCCCAACGAGCAGTACTTC
cdr3_aa: CASSFLNGPNEQYF
v_call: TRBV7-2
cdr3_length: 14
clone_size: many
d_call: .
j_call: TRBJ2-7

cdr3_nt: TGTGCCAGCAGTTACCGGGGAGCAAGGCAGTTCTTC
cdr3_aa: CASSYRGARQFF
v_call: TRBV6-5
cdr3_length: 12
clone_size: .
d_call: .
j_call: TRBJ2-1

cdr3_nt: TGTGCCAGTAGGGACAGGGGGCCTCAGCCCCAGCATTTT
cdr3_aa: CASRDRGPQPQHF
v_call: TRBV19
cdr3_length: 13
clone_size: .
d_call: TRBD1
j_call: TRBJ1-5